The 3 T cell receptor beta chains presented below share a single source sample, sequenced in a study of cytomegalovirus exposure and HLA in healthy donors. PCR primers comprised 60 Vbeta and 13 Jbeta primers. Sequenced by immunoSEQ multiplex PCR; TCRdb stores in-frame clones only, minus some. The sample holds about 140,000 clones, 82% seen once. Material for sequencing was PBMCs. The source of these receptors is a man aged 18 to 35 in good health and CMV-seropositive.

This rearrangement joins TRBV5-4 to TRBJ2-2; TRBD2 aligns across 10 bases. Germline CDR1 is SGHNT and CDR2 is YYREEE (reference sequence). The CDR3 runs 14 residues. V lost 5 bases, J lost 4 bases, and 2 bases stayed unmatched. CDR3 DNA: TGTGCCAGCAGACTAGCGGGGACCACCGGGGAGCTGTTTTTT. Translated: CASRLAGTTGELFF.

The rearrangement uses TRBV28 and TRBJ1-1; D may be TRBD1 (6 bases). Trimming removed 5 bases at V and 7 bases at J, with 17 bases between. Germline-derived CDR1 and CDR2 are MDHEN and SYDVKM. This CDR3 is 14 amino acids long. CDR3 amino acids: CASSTFPGQDEAFF. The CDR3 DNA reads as TGTGCCAGCAGTACTTTCCCGGGACAAGATGAAGCTTTCTTT.

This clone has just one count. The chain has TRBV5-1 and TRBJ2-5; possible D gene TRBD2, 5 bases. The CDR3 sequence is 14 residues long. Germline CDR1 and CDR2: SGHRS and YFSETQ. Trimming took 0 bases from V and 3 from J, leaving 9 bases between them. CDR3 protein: CASSLGGPEETQYF. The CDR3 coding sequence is TGCGCCAGCAGCTTGGGAGGGCCTGAAGAGACCCAGTACTTC.